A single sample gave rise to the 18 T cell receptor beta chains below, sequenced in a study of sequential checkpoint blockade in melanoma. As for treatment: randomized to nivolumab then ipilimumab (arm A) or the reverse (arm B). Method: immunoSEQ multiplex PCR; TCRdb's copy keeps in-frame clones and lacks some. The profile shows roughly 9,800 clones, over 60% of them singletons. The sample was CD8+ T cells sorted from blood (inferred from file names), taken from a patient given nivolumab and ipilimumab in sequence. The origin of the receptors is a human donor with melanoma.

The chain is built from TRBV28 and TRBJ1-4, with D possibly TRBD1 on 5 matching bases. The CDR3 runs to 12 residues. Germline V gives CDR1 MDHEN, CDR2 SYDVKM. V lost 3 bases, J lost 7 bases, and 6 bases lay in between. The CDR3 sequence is CASSLGGEKLFF. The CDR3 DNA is TGTGCCAGCAGTTTGGGGGGTGAAAAACTGTTTTTT. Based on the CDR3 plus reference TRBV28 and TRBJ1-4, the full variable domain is DVKVTQSSRYLVKRTGEKVFLECVQDMDHENMFWYRQDPGLGLRLIYFSYDVKMKEKGDIPEGYSVSREKKERFSLILESASTNQTSMYLCASSLGGEKLFFGSGTQLSVL.

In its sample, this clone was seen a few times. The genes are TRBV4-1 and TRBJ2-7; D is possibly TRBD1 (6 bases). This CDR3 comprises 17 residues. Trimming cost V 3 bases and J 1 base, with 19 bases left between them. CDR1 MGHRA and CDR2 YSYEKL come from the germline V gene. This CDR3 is CASSQLAEGDSSYEQYF. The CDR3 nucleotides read TGCGCCAGCAGCCAGCTCGCAGAGGGGGATTCATCCTACGAGCAGTACTTC.

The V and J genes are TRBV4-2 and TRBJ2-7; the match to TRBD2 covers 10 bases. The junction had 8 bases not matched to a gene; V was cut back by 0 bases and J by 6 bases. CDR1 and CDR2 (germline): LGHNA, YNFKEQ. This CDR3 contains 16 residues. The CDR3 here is CASSQDRSGGAGEQYF. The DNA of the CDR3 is TGTGCCAGCAGCCAAGATAGGAGCGGGGGGGCCGGCGAGCAGTACTTC.

Here the CDR3 reads CASSYGGMNYGYTF. The CDR3 nucleotides read TGTGCCAGTAGTTACGGGGGGATGAACTATGGCTACACCTTC. This sequence joins TRBV19 and TRBJ1-2, with D perhaps TRBD1 (5 bases). Trimming removed 5 bases at V and 2 bases at J, with 12 bases between. Germline V gives CDR1 LNHDA, CDR2 SQIVND (reference sequence). The CDR3 runs 14 residues. The full variable domain, in which reference TRBV19 and TRBJ1-2 provide the parts outside the CDR3, is DGGITQSPKYLFRKEGQNVTLSCEQNLNHDAMYWYRQDPGQGLRLIYYSQIVNDFQKGDIAEGYSVSREKKESFPLTVTSAQKNPTAFYLCASSYGGMNYGYTFGSGTRLTVV.

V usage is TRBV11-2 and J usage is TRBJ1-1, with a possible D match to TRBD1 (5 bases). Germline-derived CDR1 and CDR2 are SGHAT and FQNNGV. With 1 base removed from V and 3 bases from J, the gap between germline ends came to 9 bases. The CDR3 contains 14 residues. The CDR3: CASSLVQGHTEAFF. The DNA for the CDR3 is TGTGCCAGCAGCTTAGTTCAGGGCCACACTGAAGCTTTCTTT.

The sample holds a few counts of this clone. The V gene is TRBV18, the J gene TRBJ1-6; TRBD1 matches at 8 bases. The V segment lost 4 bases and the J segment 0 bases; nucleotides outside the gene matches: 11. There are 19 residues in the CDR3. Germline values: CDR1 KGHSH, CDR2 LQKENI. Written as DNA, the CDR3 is TGTGCCAGCTCACGGACAGGGAATAGGCCCAGCTCCTATAATTCACCCCTCCACTTT. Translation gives CASSRTGNRPSSYNSPLHF.

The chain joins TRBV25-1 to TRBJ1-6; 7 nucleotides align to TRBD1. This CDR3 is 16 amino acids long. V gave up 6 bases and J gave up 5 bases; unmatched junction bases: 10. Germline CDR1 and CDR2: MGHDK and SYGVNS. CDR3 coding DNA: TGTGCCAGCAGCCTAGACAGGGTAGGAGATAATTCACCCCTCCACTTT. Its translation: CASSLDRVGDNSPLHF.

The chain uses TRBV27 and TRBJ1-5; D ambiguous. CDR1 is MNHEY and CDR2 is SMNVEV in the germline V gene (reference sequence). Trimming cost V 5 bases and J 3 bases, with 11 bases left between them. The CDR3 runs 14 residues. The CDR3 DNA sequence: TGTGCCAGCAGTCCCATCGGGATCAATCAGCCCCAGCATTTT. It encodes CASSPIGINQPQHF.

In DNA, the CDR3 is TGTGCCAGCAGTGTAGGAGGGCTAGCGGGGGGGCCGCAAGAGACCCAGTACTTC. It translates to CASSVGGLAGGPQETQYF. The rearrangement uses TRBV2 and TRBJ2-5; 12 nucleotides align to TRBD2. Germline V gene lookup returns CDR1 SNHLY and CDR2 FYNNEI. V shed 4 bases, J shed 2 bases, and the junction held 11 bases outside the gene matches. CDR3 size: 18 residues. Looking up the rest from reference TRBV2 and TRBJ2-5 gives the full variable domain: EPEVTQTPSHQVTQMGQEVILRCVPISNHLYFYWYRQILGQKVEFLVSFYNNEISEKSEIFDDQFSVERPDGSNFTLKIRSTKLEDSAMYFCASSVGGLAGGPQETQYFGPGTRLLVL.

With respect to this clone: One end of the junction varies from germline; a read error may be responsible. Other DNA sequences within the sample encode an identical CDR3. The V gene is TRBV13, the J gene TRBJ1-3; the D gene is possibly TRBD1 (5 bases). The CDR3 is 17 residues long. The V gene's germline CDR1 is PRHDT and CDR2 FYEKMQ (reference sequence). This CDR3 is CASSLRQTYFSGNTIYF. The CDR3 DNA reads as TGCGCCAGCAGCTTGAGACAGACTTACTTCTCTGGAAACACCATATATTTT. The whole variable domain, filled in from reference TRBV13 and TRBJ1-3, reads AAGVIQSPRHLIKEKRETATLKCYPIPRHDTVYWYQQGPGQDPQFLISFYEKMQSDKGSIPDRFSAQQFSDYHSELNMSSLELGDSALYFCASSLRQTYFSGNTIYFGEGSWLTVV.

CDR3 DNA sequence: TGTGCCAGCAGCTTCGGGACACACTTTTTCTACGAGCAGTACTTC. It yields the protein CASSFGTHFFYEQYF. The V and J genes are TRBV5-6 and TRBJ2-7; a possible D gene is TRBD1 (6 bases). Germline-derived CDR1 and CDR2 are SGHDT and YYEEEE. V was pared by 2 bases and J by 3 bases, with 15 bases between. The CDR3 is made up of 15 amino acids.

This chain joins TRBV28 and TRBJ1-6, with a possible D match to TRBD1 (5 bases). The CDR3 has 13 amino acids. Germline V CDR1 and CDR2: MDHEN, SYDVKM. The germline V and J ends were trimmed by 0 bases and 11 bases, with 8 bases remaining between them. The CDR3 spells CASSLWRDPPLHF. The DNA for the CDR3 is TGTGCCAGCAGTTTATGGCGGGACCCACCCCTCCACTTT.

The CDR3 bases are TGTGCCAGCAGCCTCTCGGGTCGCTCTGGAAACACCATATATTTT. Translating gives CASSLSGRSGNTIYF. The rearrangement joins TRBV5-6 to TRBJ1-3; no clear D gene. The V and J ends lost 4 bases and 0 bases respectively, with 11 bases between them. This CDR3 has 15 amino acids. Germline V lookup: CDR1 SGHDT, CDR2 YYEEEE.

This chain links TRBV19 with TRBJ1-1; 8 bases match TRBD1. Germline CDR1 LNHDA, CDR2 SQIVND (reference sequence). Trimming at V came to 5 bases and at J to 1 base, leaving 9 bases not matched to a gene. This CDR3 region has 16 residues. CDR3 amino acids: CASSHSGGKGNTEAFF. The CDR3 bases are TGTGCCAGTAGTCACTCAGGGGGCAAGGGGAACACTGAAGCTTTCTTT.

In DNA form, the CDR3 reads TGTGCCAGCAGTTCCCCCCGGACAGGGATCTACGAGCAGTACTTC. Protein sequence: CASSSPRTGIYEQYF. The chain has TRBV27 and TRBJ2-7; TRBD1 matches at 8 bases. Losses at the gene ends were 4 bases for V and 3 bases for J; bases not matched to a gene: 8. Germline assignment: CDR1 MNHEY and CDR2 SMNVEV (reference sequence). This CDR3 is 15 amino acids long.

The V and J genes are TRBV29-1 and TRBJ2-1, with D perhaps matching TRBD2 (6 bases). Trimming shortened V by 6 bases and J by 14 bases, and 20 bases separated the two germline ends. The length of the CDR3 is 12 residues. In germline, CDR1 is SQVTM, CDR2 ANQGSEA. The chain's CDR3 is CSVWGENEAEFF. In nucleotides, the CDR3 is TGCAGCGTGTGGGGGGAAAACGAGGCGGAGTTCTTC.

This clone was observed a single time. The CDR3 DNA reads as TGTGCCAGCAGCCTAGAAAGAACTTACGAGCAGTACTTC. Translating gives CASSLERTYEQYF. V is TRBV7-6 and J is TRBJ2-7; D unclear. V gave up 5 bases and J gave up 4 bases, with 12 bases separating them. CDR1 is SGHVS and CDR2 is FNYEAQ in the germline V gene. The CDR3 runs to 13 residues. The full variable domain, rest sourced from reference TRBV7-6 and TRBJ2-7, is GAGVSQSPRYKVTKRGQDVALRCDPISGHVSLYWYRQALGQGPEFLTYFNYEAQQDKSGLPNDRFSAERPEGSISTLTIQRTEQRDSAMYRCASSLERTYEQYFGPGTRLTVT.

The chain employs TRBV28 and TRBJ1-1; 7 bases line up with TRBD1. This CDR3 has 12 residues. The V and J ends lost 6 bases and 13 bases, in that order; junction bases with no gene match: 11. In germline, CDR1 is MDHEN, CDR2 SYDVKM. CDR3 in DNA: TGTGCCAGCAGCACGACAGGGCCCCCTGATTTCTTT. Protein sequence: CASSTTGPPDFF.